The source of this T cell receptor (beta chain) is a study of blood T cell repertoires in COVID-19. The method was immunoSEQ multiplex PCR; TCRdb's version includes in-frame clones alone and lacks a portion of them. In the table there are 250,000 to 350,000 clones, about nine tenths of which are singletons. After removal of 3 bases from V and 0 bases from J, the junction contained 10 bases not matched to a gene. From germline, CDR1 is SEHNR and CDR2 FQNEAQ (reference sequence). This CDR3 region has 19 residues. The J gene is TRBJ2-2, the V gene TRBV7-9; 10 nucleotides line up with TRBD2. This clonotype was sampled from a woman in her thirties with COVID-19, enrolled during active disease. Sequences were obtained from peripheral blood. The CDR3 is CASSFRTSGADTNTGELFF. The CDR3 region has the DNA TGTGCCAGCAGCTTCAGGACTAGCGGTGCTGATACGAACACCGGGGAGCTGTTTTTT.